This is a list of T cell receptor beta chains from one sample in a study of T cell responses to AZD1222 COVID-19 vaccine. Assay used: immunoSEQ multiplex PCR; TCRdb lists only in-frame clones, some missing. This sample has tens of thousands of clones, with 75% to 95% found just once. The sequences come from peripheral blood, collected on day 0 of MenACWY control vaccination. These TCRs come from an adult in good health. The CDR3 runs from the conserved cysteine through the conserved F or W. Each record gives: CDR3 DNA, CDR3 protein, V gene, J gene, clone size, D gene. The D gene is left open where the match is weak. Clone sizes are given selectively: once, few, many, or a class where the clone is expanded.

DNA: TGTGCCAGCATGGAAAACTTCAAGACCTACGCAACTAATGAAAAACTGTTTTTT; CDR3: CASMENFKTYATNEKLFF; V: TRBV28; J: TRBJ1-4; size: NA; D: NA
DNA: TGTGCCAGCAGAGCAGGGTTTTCAACTAATGAAAAACTGTTTTTT; CDR3: CASRAGFSTNEKLFF; V: TRBV7-2; J: TRBJ1-4; size: NA; D: NA
DNA: TGTGCCAGCAGCCCGGGACTAGCGTTGACAGATACGCAGTATTTT; CDR3: CASSPGLALTDTQYF; V: TRBV11-3; J: TRBJ2-3; size: NA; D: TRBD2
DNA: TGTGCCAGCAGCGGTGGAAGTGGTGAAAAACTGTTTTTT; CDR3: CASSGGSGEKLFF; V: TRBV5-4; J: TRBJ1-4; size: NA; D: NA
DNA: TGCAGCGCTAACAGGATCGGGGGGCACACTGAAGCTTTCTTT; CDR3: CSANRIGGHTEAFF; V: TRBV29-1; J: TRBJ1-1; size: NA; D: NA
DNA: TGTGCCAGCAGTCAGGGGGCGTCTGTAGGTCAGCCCCAGCATTTT; CDR3: CASSQGASVGQPQHF; V: TRBV28; J: TRBJ1-5; size: once; D: TRBD1
DNA: TGTGCCAGCAGCCGCGAGTACACAGCAGATACGCAGTATTTT; CDR3: CASSREYTADTQYF; V: TRBV2; J: TRBJ2-3; size: NA; D: NA
DNA: TGCAGTGTCAGGTCCGGAGATACGCAGTATTTT; CDR3: CSVRSGDTQYF; V: TRBV20-1; J: TRBJ2-3; size: NA; D: NA
DNA: TGTGCCAGCAGCCTAGGGACTAGCGGGAGCACAGATACGCAGTATTTT; CDR3: CASSLGTSGSTDTQYF; V: TRBV3-1/TRBV3-2; J: TRBJ2-3; size: NA; D: TRBD2
DNA: TGTGCCAGCAGTGTCATAGGACTCAGCAGAACGGGGAATGAGCAGTTCTTC; CDR3: CASSVIGLSRTGNEQFF; V: TRBV2; J: TRBJ2-1; size: NA; D: NA
DNA: TGTGCCAGCAGTACAGAGCGAGCGGAGACCCAGTACTTC; CDR3: CASSTERAETQYF; V: TRBV5-4; J: TRBJ2-5; size: NA; D: NA
DNA: TGTGCCAGTAGTGTCGACAGGGGATCCCTTCTTACTGAAGCTTTCTTT; CDR3: CASSVDRGSLLTEAFF; V: TRBV19; J: TRBJ1-1; size: NA; D: TRBD1
DNA: TGCGCCAGCAGCCAAGATCCCGGGACTGCCTACGAGCAGTACTTC; CDR3: CASSQDPGTAYEQYF; V: TRBV4-3; J: TRBJ2-7; size: NA; D: NA
DNA: TGTGCCAGCAGTGCTAGTCGGACAGACAATCAGCCCCAGCATTTT; CDR3: CASSASRTDNQPQHF; V: TRBV2; J: TRBJ1-5; size: NA; D: NA
DNA: TGTGCCAGCAGATGGGACAGGGGATTTCCGAGCAATCAGCCCCAGCATTTT; CDR3: CASRWDRGFPSNQPQHF; V: TRBV28; J: TRBJ1-5; size: NA; D: TRBD1
DNA: TGTGCCAGCAGCCTCACTAGCGGAAGCACAGATACGCAGTATTTT; CDR3: CASSLTSGSTDTQYF; V: TRBV6-4; J: TRBJ2-3; size: NA; D: TRBD2
DNA: TGCGCCAGCAGCCCGCGGACGGGGAACACTGAAGCTTTCTTT; CDR3: CASSPRTGNTEAFF; V: TRBV5-1; J: TRBJ1-1; size: NA; D: NA
DNA: TGTGCCAGCAGCTTTTGGGGGGCTCCTGAAGCTTTCTTT; CDR3: CASSFWGAPEAFF; V: TRBV7-2; J: TRBJ1-1; size: NA; D: NA
DNA: TGTGCCAGCCGGGACTGGGACAGACATAACTATGGCTACACCTTC; CDR3: CASRDWDRHNYGYTF; V: TRBV28; J: TRBJ1-2; size: NA; D: TRBD1
DNA: TGTGCCAGCGCCCGGGACCAACAAGAGACCCAGTACTTC; CDR3: CASARDQQETQYF; V: TRBV18; J: TRBJ2-5; size: NA; D: NA